Listed here are 28 T cell receptor beta chains from one sample, sequenced in a study of blood T cell repertoires in COVID-19. Sequencing was performed with immunoSEQ multiplex PCR; in TCRdb, only in-frame clones are kept and a portion is missing. The sample has fewer than 150,000 clones, 77% seen once. Specimen: peripheral blood. The receptors come from a man at least 80 years old with acute or convalescent COVID-19.

The chain carries TRBV9 and TRBJ1-2; TRBD1 matches at 9 bases. The germline V gene encodes CDR1 SGDLS and CDR2 YYNGEE. The CDR3 is 15 amino acids. V lost 4 bases to trimming and J lost 3 bases; unmatched junction nucleotides: 7. CDR3 region: CASSPDRGTYYGYTF. The CDR3 DNA reads as TGTGCCAGCAGCCCCGACAGGGGGACTTACTATGGCTACACCTTC.

V gene TRBV7-7 combines with J gene TRBJ2-5; no definite D call. The CDR3 contains 12 residues. V was clipped by 1 base and J by 5 bases, with 5 bases between them. Germline lookup yields CDR1 SSHAT and CDR2 FNYEAQ (reference sequence). The CDR3 here is CASSLVGETQYF. The CDR3 nucleotides are TGTGCCAGCAGCTTAGTGGGCGAGACCCAGTACTTC. Together with reference TRBV7-7 and TRBJ2-5, the CDR3 gives the full variable domain: GAGVSQSPRYKVTKRGQDVTLRCDPISSHATLYWYQQALGQGPEFLTYFNYEAQPDKSGLPSDRFSAERPEGSISTLTIQRTEQRDSAMYRCASSLVGETQYFGPGTRLLVL.

The chain recombines TRBV6-6 with TRBJ2-7; the match to TRBD1 covers 10 bases. Germline CDR1 is MNHNY and CDR2 is SVGAGI (reference sequence). Trimming at V came to 8 bases and at J to 5 bases, leaving 3 bases not matched to a gene. The CDR3 has 12 amino acids. The CDR3 bases are TGTGCCAGCGGGACAGGGGTGCACGAGCAGTACTTC. Translation: CASGTGVHEQYF.

The chain is built from TRBV27 and TRBJ2-6, with D maybe TRBD1 (5 bases). CDR1 is MNHEY, CDR2 SMNVEV, per germline (reference sequence). The length of the CDR3 is 16 residues. Trimming removed 4 bases from V and 4 bases from J, with 14 bases in between. CDR3 sequence (DNA): TGTGCCAGCAGTTCCTACGCAGGGTTCGGGGCCAACGTCCTGACTTTC. It codes for CASSSYAGFGANVLTF.

V usage is TRBV29-1 and J usage is TRBJ2-7; 8 nucleotides align to TRBD2. This CDR3 is 14 amino acids long. Trimming at V came to 6 bases and at J to 0 bases, leaving 7 bases not matched to a gene. Germline V lookup: CDR1 SQVTM, CDR2 ANQGSEA. CDR3 region: CSVFGGGSSYEQYF. The CDR3 DNA follows: TGCAGCGTCTTCGGGGGGGGTAGCTCCTACGAGCAGTACTTC.

This clone appeared a few times. The V and J genes are TRBV24-1 and TRBJ2-2, with 9 bases fitting TRBD1. The V and J ends lost 8 bases and 2 bases, in that order; junction bases with no gene match: 5. The CDR3 extends over 15 amino acids. The germline CDR1 and CDR2 sequences are KGHDR and SFDVKD. CDR3 nucleotides: TGTGCCACCAAAGGGACAGGGCGTAACACCGGGGAGCTGTTTTTT. Its translation: CATKGTGRNTGELFF.

The rearrangement links TRBV5-1 to TRBJ2-7, with 7 bases fitting TRBD1. CDR1 SGHRS and CDR2 YFSETQ come from the germline V gene. J was trimmed by 2 bases and V by 4 bases; bases with no gene match: 3. This CDR3 region has 13 residues. The CDR3 sequence: CASSIGTAYEQYF. The CDR3 DNA sequence: TGCGCCAGCAGCATCGGGACAGCCTACGAGCAGTACTTC.

The V gene is TRBV6-1, the J gene TRBJ1-5; unclear D gene. Per germline, CDR1 MNHNS and CDR2 SASEGT. The CDR3 has 14 residues. V lost 2 bases and J lost 7, with 12 bases in between. Written as DNA, the CDR3 is TGTGCCAGCAGTGAACTTGCAGGTCCGCAGCCCCAGCATTTT. It codes for CASSELAGPQPQHF.

This chain uses TRBV6-5 with TRBJ1-6, with 7 nucleotides matching TRBD1. The CDR3 runs 14 residues. Trimming took 11 bases from V and 7 from J; bases not matched to a gene: 11. CDR1 and CDR2 from the germline V gene are MNHEY and SVGAGI. CDR3 bases: TGTGCCGTTTCGACAGGGACTGGCAATTCACCCCTCCACTTT. As protein: CAVSTGTGNSPLHF.

This clone is medium-sized (0.01 to 0.1%). The V and J genes are TRBV4-2 and TRBJ2-7; 7 bases map to TRBD1. This CDR3 comprises 15 residues. CDR1 and CDR2 from the germline V gene are LGHNA and YNFKEQ. The V gene end was trimmed by 0 bases and the J gene end by 6 bases; junction bases not matched to a gene: 8. The CDR3 bases are TGTGCCAGCAGCCAAGATGTCAGAACAGGGGCCGAGCAGTACTTC. Translation: CASSQDVRTGAEQYF.

This clone was counted a single time. The CDR3 nucleotides read TGTGCCAGCAGCCTTCAGGCGAACACCGGGGAGCTGTTTTTT. Translating it yields CASSLQANTGELFF. The chain links TRBV3-1 (or the pseudogene TRBV3-2) to TRBJ2-2, with D uncertain. The V end lost 4 bases, the J end lost 0 bases, and 6 bases lay between the germline ends. Germline V gene lookup returns CDR1 LGHDT and CDR2 YNNKEL (reference sequence). The length of the CDR3 is 14 residues.

CDR3 coding DNA: TGTGCCAGCAGCAAGGGACAGGCTCACGAGCAGTACTTC. It codes for CASSKGQAHEQYF. The chain combines TRBV5-4 with TRBJ2-7; 8 nucleotides match TRBD1. CDR1 and CDR2 from the germline V gene are SGHNT and YYREEE (reference sequence). V lost 4 bases, J lost 5 bases, and 5 bases stayed unmatched. CDR3 size: 13 residues. The entire variable domain, with the rest obtained from reference TRBV5-4 and TRBJ2-7, is as follows: ETGVTQSPTHLIKTRGQQVTLRCSSQSGHNTVSWYQQALGQGPQFIFQYYREEENGRGNFPPRFSGLQFPNYSSELNVNALELDDSALYLCASSKGQAHEQYFGPGTRLTVT.

This chain joins TRBV27 and TRBJ1-1; D possibly corresponds to TRBD1 (6 bases). The germline V and J ends were trimmed by 5 bases and 0 bases, with 10 bases remaining between them. The CDR3 loop spans 14 amino acids. Per the germline V gene, CDR1 is MNHEY and CDR2 is SMNVEV (reference sequence). The CDR3 region has the DNA TGTGCCAGCAGTCTCGACAGGATGAACACTGAAGCTTTCTTT. Translated: CASSLDRMNTEAFF.

Concerning this clone itself: One end of the junction is discordant with germline, which a read error may explain. V is TRBV7-9 and J is TRBJ2-7, with D possibly being TRBD1 (6 bases). The germline gives CDR1 SEHNR, CDR2 FQNEAQ (reference sequence). The CDR3 is made up of 16 amino acids. The DNA for the CDR3 is TGTGCCAGCAGCGGGGGCCCGGGACACCTTTCCTACGGGCAGTACTTC. This gives the protein CASSGGPGHLSYGQYF.

The rearrangement links TRBV2 to TRBJ2-5, with 10 nucleotides matching TRBD1. Germline lookup yields CDR1 SNHLY and CDR2 FYNNEI. J gave up 5 bases and V 6 bases, and 9 bases lay outside the gene matches. There are 15 residues in the CDR3. In DNA form, the CDR3 reads TGTGCCAGCAGCGAGATGGGACAGGGGTACGAGACCCAGTACTTC. It translates to CASSEMGQGYETQYF.

The CDR3 spells CASANRGSGNTIYF. The CDR3 region has the DNA TGTGCCAGTGCAAACAGGGGCTCTGGAAACACCATATATTTT. The rearrangement uses TRBV19 and TRBJ1-3; 7 positions match TRBD1. The ends lost 8 bases at V and 0 bases at J; junction bases unmatched: 4. Germline V gene lookup returns CDR1 LNHDA and CDR2 SQIVND (reference sequence). CDR3 length: 14 residues.

This clone was detected only once. The chain couples TRBV7-9 to TRBJ2-7, with 11 bases that match TRBD1. The ends lost 6 bases at V and 2 bases at J; junction bases unmatched: 15. The germline V gene has CDR1 SEHNR and CDR2 FQNEAQ (reference sequence). There are 18 residues in the CDR3. The CDR3 DNA reads as TGTGCCAGCAGTTCATCTAATCCGGGACAGGGGGTCCCCTACGAGCAGTACTTC. Translated, it gives CASSSSNPGQGVPYEQYF.

This chain joins TRBV12-3 or TRBV12-4 and TRBJ2-7, with D hard to call. The CDR3 covers 13 residues. V shed 5 bases and J shed 0 bases, with 8 bases lying between them. The CDR3 DNA follows: TGTGCCAGCAGTCGTGCACTCTCCTACGAGCAGTACTTC. Its protein product is CASSRALSYEQYF.

The rearrangement links TRBV5-6 to TRBJ2-7; 9 bases are shared with TRBD2. CDR3 length: 17 amino acids. V shed 2 bases and J 0 bases; nucleotides not matched to a gene: 9. Per the germline V gene, CDR1 is SGHDT and CDR2 is YYEEEE. This CDR3 reads CASSFRSWTSVSYEQYF. In DNA, the CDR3 is TGTGCCAGCAGCTTTAGATCGTGGACTAGCGTCTCCTACGAGCAGTACTTC.

This clone was observed once. The chain carries TRBV7-2 and TRBJ2-7, with D possibly TRBD1 on 6 matching bases. Trimming took 2 bases from V and 4 from J, leaving 18 bases between them. The germline V gene has CDR1 SGHTA and CDR2 FQGNSA. The CDR3 consists of 16 residues. CDR3 amino acids: CASSLRVRGFSYEQYF. CDR3 nucleotide sequence: TGTGCCAGCAGCTTAAGGGTGAGGGGGTTCAGTTACGAGCAGTACTTC.

The V call is TRBV7-8, the J call TRBJ2-1, with 10 bases matching TRBD2. Germline trimming cut 2 bases from V and 2 bases from J; bases unmatched to any gene: 0. CDR3 length: 15 residues. Per the germline V gene, CDR1 is SGHVS and CDR2 is FQNEAQ. The CDR3 bases are TGTGCCAGCAGCTTAAGCGGGGGGGCCTACAATGAGCAGTTCTTC. It specifies CASSLSGGAYNEQFF.

This chain joins TRBV19 and TRBJ1-1, with D possibly being TRBD1 (6 bases). CDR1 LNHDA and CDR2 SQIVND come from the germline V gene (reference sequence). V shed 3 bases and J shed 10 bases, with 15 bases lying between them. This CDR3 is 13 amino acids long. The CDR3 loop is CASSMKQGGGAFF. CDR3 bases: TGTGCCAGTAGTATGAAACAGGGCGGCGGAGCTTTCTTT.

The J gene is TRBJ1-4, the V gene TRBV5-1; TRBD1 agrees at 12 bases. In germline, CDR1 is SGHRS, CDR2 YFSETQ. The trim removed 4 bases at V and 8 bases at J, leaving 18 bases unmatched. The CDR3 totals 19 residues. The CDR3 coding sequence is TGCGCCAGCAGCCCTTGGGACAGGGGGCAAGCGGGCGCGGGGGAAAAACTGTTTTTT. Residues: CASSPWDRGQAGAGEKLFF.

CDR3 bases: TGTGCCATCAACGAGGGGGCGGGTGGACAGTACTTC. This gives the protein CAINEGAGGQYF. The V and J genes are TRBV10-3 and TRBJ2-7; the match to TRBD1 covers 7 bases. From germline, CDR1 is ENHRY and CDR2 SYGVKD. There are 12 residues in the CDR3. Losses at the gene ends were 7 bases for V and 10 bases for J; bases not matched to a gene: 10.

This sequence joins TRBV3-1 (or the pseudogene TRBV3-2) and TRBJ2-7; 10 nucleotides agree with TRBD1. The CDR3 covers 15 residues. The V segment lost 1 base and the J segment 0 bases; nucleotides outside the gene matches: 0. Germline loops: CDR1 LGHDT, CDR2 YNNKEL (reference sequence). CDR3 region: CASSQGTGGSYEQYF. DNA of the CDR3: TGTGCCAGCAGCCAAGGGACAGGGGGCTCCTACGAGCAGTACTTC.

The genes are TRBV12-1 and TRBJ1-6; the table's D gene call, TRBD1, was not cross checked with the DNA. TRBV12-1 is marked as a pseudogene. CDR3 length: 14 residues. Here the CDR3 reads CASSSTTDNSPLHF. The DNA for the CDR3 is TGTGCCAGCAGCTCGACGACAGATAATTCACCCCTCCACTTT.

J is TRBJ2-7 and V is TRBV15, with 7 positions matching TRBD1. This CDR3 contains 13 residues. V trimming: 0 bases; J trimming: 6 bases; junction bases outside the gene matches: 2. Germline CDR1 is LNHNV and CDR2 is YYDKDF (reference sequence). CDR3: CATSRDTGVEQYF. The CDR3 region has the DNA TGTGCCACCAGCAGAGATACAGGGGTCGAGCAGTACTTC. Full variable domain (missing parts from reference TRBV15 and TRBJ2-7): DAMVIQNPRYQVTQFGKPVTLSCSQTLNHNVMYWYQQKSSQAPKLLFHYYDKDFNNEADTPDNFQSRRPNTSFCFLDIRSPGLGDTAMYLCATSRDTGVEQYFGPGTRLTVT.

J is TRBJ2-1 and V is TRBV7-9; 8 bases map to TRBD2. The CDR3 has 16 residues. Germline assignment: CDR1 SEHNR and CDR2 FQNEAQ (reference sequence). J was trimmed by 4 bases and V by 6 bases; bases with no gene match: 11. The CDR3 DNA sequence: TGTGCCAGCAGGCTGGATCTTACGGGGGGGTACAATGAGCAGTTCTTC. Protein sequence: CASRLDLTGGYNEQFF.